This entry features one T cell receptor (beta chain) sequence. The V end lost 0 bases, the J end lost 10 bases, and 10 bases lay between the germline ends. Germline V CDR1 and CDR2: MNHEY, SVGAGI. This CDR3 is 14 amino acids long. This sample was taken from a study of blood T cell repertoires in COVID-19. Study-level background: From the United States, Italy and Spain came samples of acute and convalescent COVID-19. T cells, B-cell-depleted T cells, or PBMCs provided the cDNA or gDNA that served as material.

In the authors' methods: The authors estimated nucleated cell counts from reference gene primer amplification. Profiled with immunoSEQ multiplex PCR; TCRdb holds only in-frame clones, not every one. That table is the source of V, J and clone size, and D and trimming were worked out from the DNA. This sample has under 300,000 clones; about 83% occur once, and the top ten carry 8% to 9.5%. The chain combines TRBV6-5 with TRBJ1-6, with unresolved D. This clonotype originated in a woman aged 45-65 years who had recovered from COVID-19. Specimen: peripheral blood. The DNA for the CDR3 is TGTGCCAGCAGTTACTCGTCAGTATACTCACCCCTCCACTTT. This sequence encodes CASSYSSVYSPLHF.